This T cell receptor beta chain appears in the sequencing data of a study of shared T cell receptors in the human thymus. Produced via immunoSEQ multiplex PCR; TCRdb's table is partial and in-frame only. This sample has around 67,000 clones, with 90% to 95% found just once. With 0 bases clipped from V and 11 bases from J, the junction kept 10 bases outside the gene matches. The CDR3 has 14 residues. Germline V CDR1 and CDR2: SGHNT, YYREEE (reference sequence). This receptor was identified in a human donor. Material: thymocytes. The genes are TRBV5-4 and TRBJ1-1, with 7 bases identical to TRBD1. The chain's CDR3 is CASSLGRGECDAFF. The CDR3 DNA follows: TGTGCCAGCAGCTTGGGCAGGGGGGAATGCGATGCTTTCTTT. Full variable domain (remainder filled in from reference TRBV5-4 and TRBJ1-1): ETGVTQSPTHLIKTRGQQVTLRCSSQSGHNTVSWYQQALGQGPQFIFQYYREEENGRGNFPPRFSGLQFPNYSSELNVNALELDDSALYLCASSLGRGECDAFFGQGTRLTVV.